A single sample gave rise to the 5 T cell receptor beta chains below, sequenced in a study of technical replicates of blood from several donors. Measured with immunoSEQ multiplex PCR; TCRdb has only the in-frame clones, and not every one. Counted here are approximately 81,000 clones, around 95% occurring once; the ten biggest clones make up 0.36%. The material sequenced was T cells isolated from PBMCs. Receptors originate from a human donor in good health.

This clone was seen just once. The gene calls are TRBV29-1 and TRBJ2-1; D unresolved. The V end lost 5 bases, the J end lost 3 bases, and 11 bases lay between the germline ends. There are 13 residues in the CDR3. CDR1 SQVTM and CDR2 ANQGSEA come from the germline V gene. CDR3 amino acids: CSVRGISYNEQFF. The CDR3 DNA is TGCAGCGTTCGAGGTATTAGCTACAATGAGCAGTTCTTC.

The chain is built from TRBV9 and TRBJ1-1; no firm D call. V was trimmed by 2 bases and J by 5 bases, leaving 10 bases between them. Germline loops: CDR1 SGDLS, CDR2 YYNGEE. The CDR3 totals 13 residues. CDR3 residues: CASSVEDLTEAFF. The CDR3 DNA reads TGTGCCAGCAGCGTTGAGGATCTGACTGAAGCTTTCTTT.

This chain links TRBV30 with TRBJ2-3, with D uncertain. The CDR3 has 11 amino acids. Between the trimmed V and J ends, which lost 3 bases and 3 bases, there was a span of 4 bases. Germline loops: CDR1 GTSNPN, CDR2 SVGIG (reference sequence). CDR3 nucleotides: TGTGCCTGGAGAATAACAGATACGCAGTATTTT. Amino acids: CAWRITDTQYF.

The genes are TRBV4-1 and TRBJ1-3; D gene uncertain. V gave up 2 bases and J gave up 0 bases, with 8 bases separating them. CDR3 size: 15 residues. From germline, CDR1 is MGHRA and CDR2 YSYEKL. Here the CDR3 DNA reads TGCGCCAGCAGCCAATTAGCCTTCTCTGGAAACACCATATATTTT. Protein product: CASSQLAFSGNTIYF.

The chain recombines TRBV4-1 with TRBJ2-2, with TRBD1 identical over 9 bases. Germline CDR1 MGHRA, CDR2 YSYEKL. Trimming cost V 4 bases and J 5 bases; bases outside gene matches: 8. This CDR3 contains 16 residues. CDR3 protein: CASSLQTGGGTGELFF. The CDR3 nucleotides read TGCGCCAGCAGCCTTCAGACAGGGGGGGGGACCGGGGAGCTGTTTTTT.